This TCR beta chain originates from a study of blood T cells in healthy people across ages (dated by TCRdb to 2014 to 2015). Concerning the study at large: Template switching captured roughly one uniquely barcoded TCR beta cDNA molecule per two T cells in model experiments. To track age-related changes in TCR beta repertoire diversity, the study relied on deep sequencing normalized with unique cDNA molecular identifiers. Using the same blood draw, the study looked at two additional independent replicas of 1 million unique cDNA reads for two donors, one aged 18 to 30 and the other aged 80 or older. The donors were split into four age groups: young (average about 16 years), middle-aged (roughly 39), aged (more than 60) and long-lived (under 85). Donors of different ages were randomly distributed across sequencing lanes to avoid experimental bias. What the research found in general, with its limitations: A strong correlation was found between observed TCR beta diversity and the percentage of naive T cells measured by flow cytometry. Compared with the aged group, more naive CD4+ T cells, fewer expanded clones and increased TCR diversity were shown by the long-lived group, suggesting age selection. Because donor CMV infection status was unknown, age-related changes in expanded clonotypes were potentially confounded. Bulk unsorted PBMC profiling prevented conclusive comparison of naive and antigen-experienced compartments. Estimates of total diversity based on one million sequenced T cells were considered lower bounds and underestimates. As age increased, observed TCR beta diversity per million T cells dropped in a roughly linear way, and a significant reduction was already evident by age about 36.

The CDR3 numbers 15 residues from cysteine through phenylalanine. The CDR3 DNA has 45 bases and is translated from base 1. In the germline V gene, CDR1 corresponds to MNHNS and CDR2 to SASEGT. V is cut back by 4 bases and J by 5 bases, with 8 bases in the junction unmatched. Library prep was done by 5' RACE. Sequencing was carried out with an Illumina HiSeq 2500. A second PCR of about 7 to 12 cycles was performed with a sample-barcoded 5' primer and a J-beta primer mix. Each TCR beta cDNA molecule received a unique molecular identifier from a template-switch 5' adaptor carrying 12 random nucleotides. At least 2.5 million CDR3-containing paired-end reads were obtained from each sample. All of the RNA was converted into first-strand cDNA using the Mint cDNA synthesis kit, with a TRBC-specific oligonucleotide serving as the primer. All cDNA was treated with uracil-DNA glycosylase and then went through a first 18-cycle PCR with the universal primers M1SS and BC2_uni_R. Turning to the authors' computational methods: Normalization of each sample was performed by random selection of 1 million high-quality reads, each carrying a distinct molecular identifier. Instead of being binned into consensus sequences, reads with shared molecular identifiers were discarded. MiTCR, set to a Q25 quality threshold and the strictest error-elimination algorithm, was used for CDR3 identification, clonotype clustering and error correction. A nonparametric unseen species model using Euler transformation provided a lower-bound estimate of total TCR beta diversity. TCRdb passed the public sequencing reads through fastp at Q25 and MiXCR, retaining productive beta sequences. Each entry is one CDR3 protein sequence, shown with its most common DNA and genes. The V and J calls and clone size come from TCRdb's table, not from the authors' own analysis. The sample table holds around 1,500,000 distinct CDR3 sequences, of which 42% were seen once. The top ten hold roughly 7.7% of the sample.

Regarding this clonotype: It has no known antigen specificity. Base qualities are not provided; no much larger clone lies one nucleotide away.

Systemically healthy Caucasian individuals from Russia, 35 to 40 in total and aged about 6 to 100 years, were included as donors. Each donor gave 9 to 10 milliliters of peripheral blood, collected into EDTA-treated Vacutainer tubes. Ficoll-Paque density-gradient centrifugation was used to isolate PBMCs, with at least 7 million per sample. Total RNA was extracted from PBMCs with Trizol reagent, with at least 6 micrograms obtained per sample. For every donor, an aliquot of PBMCs went through flow cytometry to measure the percentages of naive CD45RAhigh/CD27high T cells. Sequencing used blood. The receptor comes from a woman under 30 in good health. The chain is assembled from TRBV6-1 and TRBJ2-7; TRBD1 agrees with 10 junctional bases. CDR3 protein: CASSVISGTGDEQYF. The bases are TGTGCCAGCAGTGTCATTTCCGGGACAGGGGACGAGCAGTACTTC.